What follows are 32 T cell receptor beta chains derived from one specimen sequenced in a study of T cell responses to AZD1222 COVID-19 vaccine (dated by TCRdb to 2020 to 2023). Library construction relied on the immunoSEQ multiplex PCR assay. The table was pulled from immuneACCESS by TCRdb, which kept in-frame rearrangements only. Such tables lose some clones; where checked, under half of the loss comes from unresolved V genes, and the rest has no known cause. For this sample the table gives 200,000 to 250,000 clones, of which less than 95% were detected only once. Approximately 1.5% of the sample is in the top ten clones. The time point label, read with the paper, signifies: about 28 days (+/-7) after the second vaccine dose. The treatment or condition label, as the study defines it: meningococcal conjugate vaccine given as trial control. The source was peripheral blood, collected 28 days after the second dose of the MenACWY control vaccine. The source of these receptors is an adult who received the MenACWY meningococcal vaccine as a control.

The V call is TRBV4-1, the J call TRBJ1-1; D is ambiguous. The germline V gene has CDR1 MGHRA and CDR2 YSYEKL. This CDR3 has 18 amino acids. Trimming stripped 1 base from V and 1 base from J, with 19 bases between. In nucleotides, the CDR3 is TGCGCCAGCAGCCAAGCGGACCTCATAGCGGACCCGAACACTGAAGCTTTCTTT. It yields the protein CASSQADLIADPNTEAFF.

The chain links TRBV2 to TRBJ2-7, with D uncertain. V dropped 6 bases and J dropped 3 bases, with 9 bases sitting between them. The CDR3 is made up of 12 amino acids. Looked up from germline, CDR1 is SNHLY and CDR2 is FYNNEI. CDR3 protein: CASRDLGYEQYF. The CDR3 DNA follows: TGTGCCAGCAGGGATTTGGGCTACGAGCAGTACTTC.

This chain connects TRBV9 to TRBJ2-6; 7 bases match TRBD1. Germline CDR1 SGDLS, CDR2 YYNGEE. J was trimmed by 0 bases and V by 4 bases; bases with no gene match: 7. This CDR3 is 17 amino acids long. CDR3 amino acids: CASSRTGESSGANVLTF. Here the CDR3 DNA reads TGTGCCAGCAGCCGGACAGGTGAAAGCTCTGGGGCCAACGTCCTGACTTTC.

The count of this clone is one. The gene calls are TRBV9 and TRBJ2-7; TRBD2 agrees at 13 bases. The V segment lost 4 bases and the J segment 7 bases; nucleotides outside the gene matches: 11. This CDR3 region has 16 residues. Germline V gene sequence: CDR1 SGDLS, CDR2 YYNGEE. DNA of the CDR3: TGTGCCAGCAGCCTGGGGACTAGCGGGACCCCGGTGGAGCAGTACTTC. It translates to CASSLGTSGTPVEQYF.

V usage is TRBV4-3 and J usage is TRBJ1-3; D not resolved. Germline values: CDR1 LGHNA, CDR2 YSLEER. V lost 0 bases, J lost 2 bases, and 8 bases lay in between. The CDR3 covers 15 residues. The CDR3 region has the DNA TGCGCCAGCAGCCAAGATTTGCTTACTGGAAACACCATATATTTT. This codes for CASSQDLLTGNTIYF.

The chain employs TRBV5-1 and TRBJ1-4; 9 bases align to TRBD1. After removal of 0 bases from V and 6 bases from J, the junction contained 0 bases not matched to a gene. There are 14 residues in the CDR3. Germline CDR1 reads SGHRS; CDR2 reads YFSETQ. The CDR3: CASSLGTGDEKLFF. DNA for the CDR3: TGCGCCAGCAGCTTGGGGACAGGGGATGAAAAACTGTTTTTT.

V is TRBV5-1 and J is TRBJ2-5; TRBD1 is a possible D gene (6 bases). Trimming left V 5 bases short and J 1 base short, with 15 bases between. This CDR3 comprises 15 residues. CDR1 and CDR2 (germline): SGHRS, YFSETQ. In nucleotides, the CDR3 is TGCGCCAGCAGATACAGGGTAGCCCCCCAAGAGACCCAGTACTTC. The encoded protein is CASRYRVAPQETQYF.

This chain connects TRBV19 to TRBJ2-3, with 13 bases aligning to TRBD2. The ends lost 3 bases at V and 6 bases at J; junction bases unmatched: 18. The CDR3 contains 20 residues. Per the germline V gene, CDR1 is LNHDA and CDR2 is SQIVND (reference sequence). The CDR3 sequence is CASSMMGRLAGGTAGDTQYF. For the CDR3, the DNA is TGTGCCAGTAGTATGATGGGGAGACTAGCGGGAGGCACCGCAGGGGATACGCAGTATTTT.

This rearrangement joins TRBV11-3 to TRBJ2-7; possibly TRBD1 for D (6 bases). V lost 5 bases to trimming and J lost 5 bases, with 19 bases between them. This CDR3 is 15 amino acids long. The germline V gene has CDR1 SGHNT and CDR2 YENEEA. In DNA form, the CDR3 reads TGTGCCAGCAGCCCTTTCGGACAGCTGGACCACGAGCAGTACTTC. Translation: CASSPFGQLDHEQYF. The full variable domain, in which reference TRBV11-3 and TRBJ2-7 provide the parts outside the CDR3, is EAGVVQSPRYKIIEKKQPVAFWCNPISGHNTLYWYLQNLGQGPELLIRYENEEAVDDSQLPKDRFSAERLKGVDSTLKIQPAELGDSAVYLCASSPFGQLDHEQYFGPGTRLTVT.

The genes are TRBV29-1 and TRBJ2-4, with D perhaps TRBD1 (6 bases). The V gene lost 0 bases and the J gene lost 2 bases, with 11 bases spanning the gap. Germline CDR1 reads SQVTM; CDR2 reads ANQGSEA. The CDR3 is made up of 15 amino acids. The CDR3 here is CSVEDRGMPKNIQYF. The CDR3 DNA is TGCAGCGTTGAAGACAGGGGTATGCCCAAAAACATTCAGTACTTC.

This clone was counted a single time. The chain has TRBV7-9 and TRBJ2-5; perhaps TRBD2 as D (6 bases). From germline, CDR1 is SEHNR and CDR2 FQNEAQ (reference sequence). V dropped 3 bases and J dropped 4 bases, with 12 bases sitting between them. The CDR3 is made up of 14 amino acids. The CDR3 DNA follows: TGTGCCAGCAGCTTCACGGGGGAAGGAGAGACCCAGTACTTC. Its translation is CASSFTGEGETQYF.

The CDR3 DNA sequence: TGTGCCAGCTCGCACAGGTCCCGGGGCAATCAGCCCCAGCATTTT. Residues: CASSHRSRGNQPQHF. The V gene is TRBV28, the J gene TRBJ1-5; maybe TRBD1 (5 bases). Germline loops: CDR1 MDHEN, CDR2 SYDVKM. The germline V and J ends were trimmed by 8 bases and 2 bases, with 16 bases remaining between them. This CDR3 has 15 amino acids.

The J gene is TRBJ2-1, the V gene TRBV12-5; the match to TRBD2 covers 8 bases. Germline loops: CDR1 LGHNT, CDR2 FRNRAP. The V and J ends lost 2 bases and 8 bases, in that order; junction bases with no gene match: 5. The length of the CDR3 is 14 residues. The CDR3 DNA is TGTGCTAGTGGTTTGTCGGCGGGAGGCGATGAGCAGTTCTTC. This encodes CASGLSAGGDEQFF.

V is TRBV29-1 and J is TRBJ2-7; no firm D call. Germline V gene data show CDR1 as SQVTM and CDR2 as ANQGSEA. The CDR3 spans 12 residues. V was pared by 5 bases and J by 2 bases, with 10 bases between. DNA for the CDR3: TGCAGCGTTCAGTTTGCGGCCTACGAGCAGTACTTC. This encodes CSVQFAAYEQYF.

V is TRBV5-1 and J is TRBJ2-5; 13 nucleotides line up with TRBD2. The junction had 14 bases not matched to a gene; V was cut back by 3 bases and J by 3 bases. Germline CDR1 and CDR2: SGHRS and YFSETQ. CDR3 size: 19 residues. The CDR3 region is CASSSTGLAGELFEETQYF. CDR3 DNA: TGCGCCAGCAGCTCCACTGGACTAGCGGGGGAGCTCTTTGAAGAGACCCAGTACTTC.

In its sample, this clone was seen once. The rearrangement links TRBV7-2 to TRBJ2-3; D not certain. The CDR3 has 16 residues. Germline CDR1 SGHTA, CDR2 FQGNSA. V lost 5 bases to trimming and J lost 2 bases, with 17 bases between them. The CDR3 DNA reads as TGTGCCAGCAGCCCTTATATTCGAAGCATCACAGATACGCAGTATTTT. Amino acid sequence: CASSPYIRSITDTQYF.

The chain joins TRBV6-4 to TRBJ2-1; 10 bases are a match to TRBD2. Germline-derived CDR1 and CDR2 are MRHNA and SNTAGT. The CDR3 contains 15 residues. V shed 4 bases and J 7 bases; nucleotides not matched to a gene: 7. As DNA, the CDR3 is TGTGCCAGCAGTGCCAGCGGGGGGGCCGGGAATGAGCAGTTCTTC. As protein: CASSASGGAGNEQFF.

The chain employs TRBV2 and TRBJ2-2; 10 nucleotides align to TRBD1. V lost 0 bases and J lost 6; bases outside the gene matches: 4. CDR3 length: 16 residues. In germline, CDR1 is SNHLY, CDR2 FYNNEI. As DNA, the CDR3 is TGTGCCAGCAGTGAAGCGGGACAGGGGTTGGCCGGGGAGCTGTTTTTT. Its protein product is CASSEAGQGLAGELFF.

The chain joins TRBV7-9 to TRBJ1-2; D might be TRBD1 (5 bases). The CDR3 has 14 residues. The germline V and J ends were trimmed by 2 bases and 6 bases, with 13 bases remaining between them. Germline-derived CDR1 and CDR2 are SEHNR and FQNEAQ (reference sequence). As DNA, the CDR3 is TGTGCCAGCAGCTTAATAGCTCAGGGAAATGGCTACACCTTC. This codes for CASSLIAQGNGYTF.

The sample holds one count of this clone. The chain joins TRBV5-6 to TRBJ1-4; no firm D call. The CDR3 spans 13 residues. V was cut by 1 base and J by 7 bases, with 8 bases left in between. Germline V gives CDR1 SGHDT, CDR2 YYEEEE. As DNA, the CDR3 is TGTGCCAGCAGCTTGAGTAATACTGAAAAACTGTTTTTT. Translation gives CASSLSNTEKLFF.

The chain employs TRBV28 and TRBJ1-2, with D possibly matching TRBD1 (5 bases). The CDR3 is made up of 13 amino acids. The germline V gene encodes CDR1 MDHEN and CDR2 SYDVKM. V shed 8 bases and J shed 3 bases, with 13 bases lying between them. Here the CDR3 DNA reads TGTGCCAGCGGGGGGGTAGAATACTATGGCTACACCTTC. Translation: CASGGVEYYGYTF.

The chain combines TRBV5-3 with TRBJ1-4, with 11 bases aligning to TRBD1. TRBV5-3 is treated as an ORF (open reading frame) with a function not yet certain. V shed 3 bases, J shed 6 bases, and the junction held 10 bases outside the gene matches. This CDR3 has 17 residues. The CDR3 protein is CARSWRDRGRGDEKLFF. The CDR3 DNA is TGTGCCAGAAGCTGGCGGGACAGGGGGAGAGGGGATGAAAAACTGTTTTTT.

The V and J genes are TRBV24-1 and TRBJ2-1; D is perhaps TRBD1 (5 bases). CDR3 length: 14 amino acids. Germline CDR1 and CDR2: KGHDR and SFDVKD. V was shortened by 5 bases and J by 8 bases, with 15 bases between the two germline ends. DNA for the CDR3: TGTGCCACCAGTGCATTCTCCCAGGGCCATGAGCAGTTCTTC. Translating it yields CATSAFSQGHEQFF.

The chain carries TRBV12-3 or TRBV12-4 and TRBJ2-1; D gene uncertain. The V and J ends lost 5 bases and 4 bases respectively, with 9 bases between them. The CDR3 is made up of 13 amino acids. CDR3 in amino acids: CASSRGDYNEQFF. The CDR3 nucleotides read TGTGCCAGCAGTCGAGGTGATTACAATGAGCAGTTCTTC.

V usage is TRBV27 and J usage is TRBJ2-7, with D unresolved. This CDR3 has 14 amino acids. Germline CDR1 is MNHEY and CDR2 is SMNVEV (reference sequence). Trimming removed 6 bases from V and 1 base from J, with 13 bases in between. CDR3 sequence reads: CASRVGSGSYEQYF. As DNA, the CDR3 is TGTGCCAGCAGGGTGGGTTCGGGTTCCTACGAGCAGTACTTC.

CDR3 nucleotide sequence: TGTGCCAGCAGCTTAGGGTATTTCGGAAACATTCAGTACTTC. The encoded protein is CASSLGYFGNIQYF. This chain links TRBV7-2 with TRBJ2-4; D not resolved. V lost 1 base and J 6 bases, leaving 10 bases between the germline ends. This CDR3 is 14 amino acids long. From germline, CDR1 is SGHTA and CDR2 FQGNSA. Full variable domain (outside the CDR3, taken from reference TRBV7-2 and TRBJ2-4): GAGVSQSPSNKVTEKGKDVELRCDPISGHTALYWYRQSLGQGLEFLIYFQGNSAPDKSGLPSDRFSAERTGGSVSTLTIQRTQQEDSAVYLCASSLGYFGNIQYFGAGTRLSVL.

The V call is TRBV7-3, the J call TRBJ2-5, with unresolved D. This CDR3 has 13 residues. Germline CDR1 and CDR2: SGHTA and FQGTGA. V lost 5 bases and J 2 bases, leaving 9 bases between the germline ends. CDR3 amino acids: CASSVRTQETQYF. CDR3 coding DNA: TGTGCCAGCAGCGTACGAACGCAAGAGACCCAGTACTTC.

The chain recombines TRBV25-1 with TRBJ2-3, with D perhaps matching TRBD1 or TRBD2 (6 bases each). In germline, CDR1 is MGHDK, CDR2 SYGVNS. Trimming took off 4 bases at V and 3 bases at J, with 17 bases between the two ends. The CDR3 sequence is 16 residues long. Written as DNA, the CDR3 is TGTGCCAGCAGTGGGGCTGGGCAGGGGAGGACAGATACGCAGTATTTT. Its translation is CASSGAGQGRTDTQYF.

The chain recombines TRBV5-1 with TRBJ2-7; the D gene is possibly TRBD2 (5 bases). The germline V gene encodes CDR1 SGHRS and CDR2 YFSETQ. The germline V and J ends were trimmed by 1 base and 2 bases, with 7 bases remaining between them. The CDR3 contains 13 residues. This chain's CDR3 is CASSLRGPYEQYF. CDR3 sequence (DNA): TGCGCCAGCAGCTTGCGGGGTCCCTACGAGCAGTACTTC.

The chain carries TRBV6-1 and TRBJ1-4; 7 positions agree with TRBD1. The CDR3 loop spans 16 amino acids. J was trimmed by 1 base and V by 1 base; bases with no gene match: 3. Per germline, CDR1 MNHNS and CDR2 SASEGT. This CDR3 is CASSEEGAGTNEKLFF. The CDR3 bases are TGTGCCAGCAGTGAAGAGGGGGCAGGAACTAATGAAAAACTGTTTTTT.

V and J are TRBV9 and TRBJ1-1; no definite D call. The CDR3 sequence is 14 residues long. With 0 bases removed from V and 2 bases from J, the gap between germline ends came to 8 bases. Germline V gene lookup returns CDR1 SGDLS and CDR2 YYNGEE. CDR3 sequence reads: CASSVGSINTEAFF. CDR3 sequence (DNA): TGTGCCAGCAGCGTAGGTTCGATTAACACTGAAGCTTTCTTT.

The chain recombines TRBV12-3 or TRBV12-4 with TRBJ2-1, with D possibly called TRBD1 or TRBD2 (6 bases each). The CDR3 loop spans 12 amino acids. Trimming pared 5 bases from V and 9 bases from J, leaving 11 bases between. The CDR3 loop reads CASSQGGGEQFF. The CDR3 bases are TGTGCCAGCAGTCAAGGGGGAGGTGAGCAGTTCTTC.